One and the same sample provided the 14 T cell receptor beta chains below, sequenced in a study of follicular helper T cells after annual influenza vaccination. The time point: 2014-2015 season, pre-vaccination. Clones were sequenced by immunoSEQ multiplex PCR, and TCRdb holds only the in-frame ones, with some missing. The table includes roughly 13,000 clones, approximately 78% detected once. The starting material was CXCR5- memory CD4+ T cells sorted from blood, obtained on the day of influenza vaccination. These TCRs come from an adult who received the influenza vaccine.

The chain uses TRBV6-4 and TRBJ1-1; D is unclear. Germline V lookup: CDR1 MRHNA, CDR2 SNTAGT. V was pared by 0 bases and J by 5 bases, with 13 bases between. This CDR3 is 15 amino acids long. DNA of the CDR3: TGTGCCAGCAGTGACTCGATATTGTGGTGGACTGAAGCTTTCTTT. Protein product: CASSDSILWWTEAFF.

This clone was detected a few times. The chain has TRBV19 and TRBJ2-2; no firm D call. The CDR3 is made up of 13 amino acids. The ends were cut back, 4 bases at V and 5 bases at J, with 8 bases in the middle. From germline, CDR1 is LNHDA and CDR2 SQIVND (reference sequence). As DNA, the CDR3 is TGTGCCAGTAGTAGGACCGGGACCGGGGAGCTGTTTTTT. Translated: CASSRTGTGELFF.

The chain couples TRBV7-2 to TRBJ2-7; perhaps D is TRBD1 or TRBD2 (5 bases each). Trimming took 4 bases from V and 3 from J, leaving 10 bases between them. CDR1 and CDR2 from the germline V gene are SGHTA and FQGNSA. This CDR3 comprises 13 residues. The CDR3 region has the DNA TGTGCCAGCAGCTCGGGACCAGGCTACGAGCAGTACTTC. This sequence encodes CASSSGPGYEQYF.

This chain connects TRBV27 to TRBJ1-2; 9 bases are shared with TRBD1. The germline gives CDR1 MNHEY, CDR2 SMNVEV (reference sequence). The V gene end was trimmed by 1 base and the J gene end by 5 bases; junction bases not matched to a gene: 8. This CDR3 contains 16 residues. CDR3 amino acids: CASSLLGDRGEYGYTF. The CDR3 nucleotides read TGTGCCAGCAGTTTATTGGGTGACAGGGGGGAATATGGCTACACCTTC.

The chain is built from TRBV25-1 and TRBJ2-5; maybe TRBD2 (7 bases). There are 15 residues in the CDR3. Trimming stripped 2 bases from V and 5 bases from J, with 15 bases between. CDR1 MGHDK and CDR2 SYGVNS come from the germline V gene. The CDR3 reads CASSERGGPLETQYF. CDR3 bases: TGTGCCAGCAGTGAAAGGGGGGGTCCCCTTGAGACCCAGTACTTC.

The V and J genes are TRBV27 and TRBJ2-5, with 7 nucleotides matching TRBD2. Germline V gene lookup returns CDR1 MNHEY and CDR2 SMNVEV (reference sequence). CDR3 length: 14 amino acids. The V segment lost 1 base and the J segment 5 bases; nucleotides outside the gene matches: 4. The CDR3 DNA is TGTGCCAGCAGTTTATGGGAGGGCGGGGAGACCCAGTACTTC. Translated: CASSLWEGGETQYF.

The rearrangement uses TRBV7-9 and TRBJ1-1; the D is unclear. V lost 1 base, J lost 3 bases, and 12 bases lay in between. CDR1 and CDR2 (germline): SEHNR, FQNEAQ (reference sequence). The CDR3 is 15 residues long. CDR3 in amino acids: CASSLVRPMDTEAFF. The CDR3 nucleotides are TGTGCCAGCAGCTTAGTTAGACCGATGGACACTGAAGCTTTCTTT.

This clone was seen a handful of times. The V gene is TRBV7-8, the J gene TRBJ1-5; weak D call: TRBD1 (5 bases). The CDR3 runs to 14 residues. Looked up from germline, CDR1 is SGHVS and CDR2 is FQNEAQ. V lost 1 base to trimming and J lost 4 bases, with 8 bases between them. The CDR3: CASSLGTQNQPQHF. CDR3 nucleotide sequence: TGTGCCAGCAGCTTAGGGACACAAAATCAGCCCCAGCATTTT.

This rearrangement joins TRBV4-3 to TRBJ2-3, with 7 bases identical to TRBD1. The germline V gene encodes CDR1 LGHNA and CDR2 YSLEER. The CDR3 is 16 amino acids. Trimming cost V 0 bases and J 4 bases; bases outside gene matches: 7. The CDR3 DNA reads as TGCGCCAGCAGCCAAGATAAAACAGGGGAGCCAGATACGCAGTATTTT. Protein product: CASSQDKTGEPDTQYF.

The V call is TRBV19, the J call TRBJ1-5; D gene ambiguous. Trimming removed 7 bases at V and 2 bases at J, with 15 bases between. The CDR3 is 15 residues long. Germline V lookup: CDR1 LNHDA, CDR2 SQIVND (reference sequence). The DNA for the CDR3 is TGTGCCAGTACCAACTACTTAAGAGGCAATCAGCCCCAGCATTTT. It yields the protein CASTNYLRGNQPQHF.

V usage is TRBV5-6 and J usage is TRBJ1-5; a weak D match, TRBD1 (5 bases). CDR3 size: 14 residues. Trimming shortened V by 0 bases and J by 3 bases, and 7 bases separated the two germline ends. CDR1 SGHDT and CDR2 YYEEEE come from the germline V gene. Written as DNA, the CDR3 is TGTGCCAGCAGCTTGGGACAGTACAATCAGCCCCAGCATTTT. Residues: CASSLGQYNQPQHF.

The chain combines TRBV7-2 with TRBJ2-1, with D possibly being TRBD2 (6 bases). The length of the CDR3 is 13 residues. Germline V CDR1 and CDR2: SGHTA, FQGNSA. Trimming left V 2 bases short and J 10 bases short, with 12 bases between. This chain's CDR3 is CASSLWMGGEQFF. The DNA for the CDR3 is TGTGCCAGCAGCTTATGGATGGGAGGCGAGCAGTTCTTC.

The chain recombines TRBV9 with TRBJ1-2; 8 bases are a match to TRBD1. In germline, CDR1 is SGDLS, CDR2 YYNGEE. Trimming removed 0 bases from V and 4 bases from J; junction bases left unmatched: 2. This CDR3 has 14 amino acids. In DNA, the CDR3 is TGTGCCAGCAGCGTAGATACAGGGGGCTATGGCTACACCTTC. Its translation is CASSVDTGGYGYTF.

The J gene is TRBJ2-3, the V gene TRBV19, with 11 bases aligning to TRBD2. CDR3 length: 16 amino acids. Losses at the gene ends were 6 bases for V and 1 base for J; bases not matched to a gene: 6. Looked up from germline, CDR1 is LNHDA and CDR2 is SQIVND (reference sequence). CDR3 region: CASSKLLAGGTDTQYF. The CDR3 nucleotides read TGTGCCAGTAGCAAACTACTAGCGGGGGGCACAGATACGCAGTATTTT.